A selection of T cell receptor beta chains follows, all from one sample in a study of blood T cell repertoires in COVID-19. Repertoires were generated with immunoSEQ multiplex PCR, while TCRdb's copy carries only in-frame clones and drops some. The table has 75,000 to 90,000 clones, around 84% seen once. The sample was peripheral blood. The receptors were gathered from a man older than 75 with active or convalescent COVID-19. The CDR3 runs from the conserved cysteine through the conserved F or W. A D gene is named only where the DNA matches it firmly. Clone size is shown for a subset of rows, as once, few, many or a class of expanded clone.

size	V	D	J	CDR3	DNA
NA	TRBV5-8	NA	TRBJ1-6	CASSLLLLSYNSPLHF	TGTGCCAGCAGCTTGCTATTGCTGAGTTATAATTCACCCCTCCACTTT
NA	TRBV14	NA	TRBJ1-4	CASSPQITTNEKLFF	TGTGCCAGCAGCCCGCAGATAACGACTAATGAAAAACTGTTTTTT
NA	TRBV4-1	TRBD1	TRBJ1-2	CASSIRQGNYGYTF	TGCGCCAGCAGCATAAGACAGGGGAACTATGGCTACACCTTC
NA	TRBV11-2	TRBD2	TRBJ2-1	CASSQATTSGSFF	TGTGCCAGCAGCCAGGCTACTACTAGCGGGAGTTTCTTC
NA	TRBV2	NA	TRBJ1-5	CASQSQTNQPQHF	TGTGCCAGCCAGTCCCAGACTAATCAGCCCCAGCATTTT
NA	TRBV5-1	TRBD2	TRBJ2-3	CASSQNGGGAGDTQYF	TGCGCCAGCAGCCAAAACGGCGGGGGGGCAGGAGATACGCAGTATTTT
NA	TRBV18	NA	TRBJ1-5	CASSPFTVGGEGPSNQPQHF	TGTGCCAGCTCACCGTTCACCGTGGGCGGGGAGGGACCTAGCAATCAGCCCCAGCATTTT
NA	TRBV19	NA	TRBJ1-1	CASSIQGSNTEAFF	TGTGCCAGTAGTATACAGGGATCGAACACTGAAGCTTTCTTT
NA	TRBV14	TRBD1	TRBJ1-1	CASSRHPGQGALNTEAFF	TGTGCCAGCAGCCGCCACCCGGGACAGGGGGCTTTGAACACTGAAGCTTTCTTT
NA	TRBV18	NA	TRBJ2-1	CASSPRNSNEQFF	TGTGCCAGCTCACCACGTAACTCCAATGAGCAGTTCTTC
NA	TRBV30	NA	TRBJ1-1	CAWAGVSTEAFF	TGTGCCTGGGCAGGGGTGAGCACTGAAGCTTTCTTT
NA	TRBV5-1	NA	TRBJ2-2	CASSLALRSPRRELFF	TGCGCCAGCAGCTTAGCCCTGCGGAGCCCACGCCGGGAGCTGTTTTTT
NA	TRBV28	NA	TRBJ1-6	CASMERQNSPLHF	TGTGCCAGCATGGAGAGGCAAAATTCACCCCTCCACTTT
NA	TRBV6-1	NA	TRBJ2-6	CASSELEFAGANVLTF	TGTGCCAGCAGTGAACTAGAGTTCGCTGGGGCCAACGTCCTGACTTTC
NA	TRBV6-2/TRBV6-3	NA	TRBJ1-2	CASSFSKQGARYTF	TGTGCCAGCAGTTTCTCGAAACAGGGCGCACGCTACACCTTC
once	TRBV5-5	NA	TRBJ2-2	CASKTATGELFF	TGTGCCAGCAAGACAGCCACCGGGGAGCTGTTTTTT
NA	TRBV19	TRBD2	TRBJ2-3	CASSMVTSVRASTDTQYF	TGTGCCAGTAGTATGGTGACTAGCGTCAGGGCCAGCACAGATACGCAGTATTTT
NA	TRBV4-1	NA	TRBJ2-3	CASSRFAGPTDTQYF	TGCGCCAGCAGCCGGTTCGCGGGCCCAACAGATACGCAGTATTTT
NA	TRBV7-8	TRBD1	TRBJ2-1	CASSLDGQGEQFF	TGTGCCAGCAGCTTAGACGGACAGGGCGAGCAGTTCTTC
NA	TRBV5-1	NA	TRBJ2-5	CASSPSSGARGETQYF	TGCGCCAGCAGCCCAAGCTCCGGGGCCCGGGGGGAGACCCAGTACTTC
NA	TRBV6-5	NA	TRBJ2-3	CASSLDRIADTQYF	TGTGCCAGCAGCCTAGACAGGATAGCAGATACGCAGTATTTT
NA	TRBV4-2	NA	TRBJ1-1	CASSQGMGGNTEAFF	TGTGCCAGCAGCCAAGGGATGGGGGGGAACACTGAAGCTTTCTTT
NA	TRBV5-1	NA	TRBJ2-3	CASSLEPYADTQYF	TGCGCCAGCAGCTTGGAACCCTATGCAGATACGCAGTATTTT
NA	TRBV27	TRBD1	TRBJ1-2	CASSRTGRSNYGYTF	TGTGCCAGCAGTCGGACAGGGAGATCTAACTATGGCTACACCTTC